These 26 T cell receptor beta chains originate from one sample sequenced in a study of regulatory T cells in long-lasting Graves disease. HTBI primers from iRepertoire and Arm-PCR of CDR3 regions yielded the TCR beta libraries. Each CDR3 protein gets one entry after TCRdb re-called the multiplex PCR reads with MiXCR. The table has under 450,000 distinct CDR3 sequences, 20% to 25% seen once; the top ten hold under 35%. Noted time point: persistent/refractory GD, antithyroid drugs over 5 years with positive TRAb. PBMC-derived RNA was used for the TCR library. Sequences were derived from peripheral blood mononuclear cells (PBMCs), sampled when the disease was refractory, from a patient treated with antithyroid drugs. These receptor sequences come from a woman aged 40 to 50 with Graves disease.

Points on this clonotype: This clone may be a read error of a much larger clone one base away. The chain is built from TRBV7-9 and TRBJ2-7; 8 bases match TRBD1. Germline V CDR1 and CDR2: SEHNR, FQNEAQ (reference sequence). V lost 4 bases, J lost 3 bases, and 2 bases stayed unmatched. This CDR3 is built from 13 residues. The CDR3 loop reads CASSWTGFYEQYF. In DNA, the CDR3 is TGTGCCAGCAGCTGGACAGGGTTCTACGAGCAGTACTTC.

The V and J genes are TRBV5-1 and TRBJ2-7; 8 bases line up with TRBD2. The V and J ends lost 2 bases and 0 bases, in that order; junction bases with no gene match: 4. The CDR3 has 15 amino acids. Germline V gene data show CDR1 as SGHRS and CDR2 as YFSETQ. The CDR3 here is CASSFHGTSSYEQYF. The CDR3 DNA reads as TGCGCCAGCAGCTTCCACGGGACTAGCTCCTACGAGCAGTACTTC. Looking up the rest from reference TRBV5-1 and TRBJ2-7 gives the full variable domain: KAGVTQTPRYLIKTRGQQVTLSCSPISGHRSVSWYQQTPGQGLQFLFEYFSETQRNKGNFPGRFSGRQFSNSRSEMNVSTLELGDSALYLCASSFHGTSSYEQYFGPGTRLTVT.

This clonotype was counted ten times or more. This rearrangement joins TRBV28 to TRBJ1-4, with 11 bases lining up with TRBD1. Germline V gene lookup returns CDR1 MDHEN and CDR2 SYDVKM. The CDR3 is made up of 16 amino acids. The V segment lost 6 bases and the J segment 8 bases; nucleotides outside the gene matches: 11. This CDR3 is CASRPEADRGREKLFF. The DNA for the CDR3 is TGTGCCAGCAGACCGGAAGCGGACAGGGGGCGGGAAAAACTGTTTTTT. Full variable domain (rest looked up from reference TRBV28 and TRBJ1-4): DVKVTQSSRYLVKRTGEKVFLECVQDMDHENMFWYRQDPGLGLRLIYFSYDVKMKEKGDIPEGYSVSREKKERFSLILESASTNQTSMYLCASRPEADRGREKLFFGSGTQLSVL.

The chain has TRBV4-2 and TRBJ2-7; TRBD2 matches at 8 bases. This CDR3 is built from 17 residues. The J segment lost 5 bases and the V segment lost 1 base, leaving 13 bases of the junction unmatched. Germline values: CDR1 LGHNA, CDR2 YNFKEQ. The CDR3: CASSQVSSGLVVHEQYF. The CDR3 DNA reads TGTGCCAGCAGCCAAGTGTCCTCGGGACTAGTTGTCCACGAGCAGTACTTC.

This clonotype appeared a few times. This chain joins TRBV7-9 and TRBJ2-2, with 7 bases that match TRBD2. With 5 bases clipped from V and 5 bases from J, the junction kept 11 bases outside the gene matches. Germline CDR1 reads SEHNR; CDR2 reads FQNEAQ (reference sequence). The CDR3 runs 16 residues. CDR3 protein: CASSQSPGTKTGELFF. The CDR3 bases are TGTGCCAGCAGCCAATCCCCAGGGACTAAAACCGGGGAGCTGTTTTTT.

Concerning this clonotype: This may come from a read error, since a much larger clone is one base off. The chain recombines TRBV6-1 with TRBJ1-1; D unclear. CDR1 and CDR2 (germline): MNHNS, SASEGT. This CDR3 is 12 amino acids long. CDR3 nucleotides: TGTGCCAGCGGTGAGTTCCAGGCCCGAGCTTTCTTT. This encodes CASGEFQARAFF.

The chain combines TRBV4-1 with TRBJ1-2; no firm D call. V was pared by 0 bases and J by 8 bases, with 10 bases between. Germline V lookup: CDR1 MGHRA, CDR2 YSYEKL. CDR3 length equals 13 residues. Here the CDR3 reads CASSQEWYRGYTF. The CDR3 coding sequence is TGCGCCAGCAGCCAAGAATGGTACCGCGGCTACACCTTC.

CDR3 residues: CASSLEWDQETQYF. For the CDR3, the DNA is TGCGCCAGCAGCTTGGAATGGGACCAAGAGACCCAGTACTTC. The rearrangement uses TRBV5-1 and TRBJ2-5; D uncertain. The CDR3 runs to 14 residues. CDR1 and CDR2 (germline): SGHRS, YFSETQ. Trimming shortened V by 0 bases and J by 0 bases, and 6 bases separated the two germline ends.

The genes are TRBV28 and TRBJ1-5; D remains ambiguous. CDR1 is MDHEN and CDR2 is SYDVKM in the germline V gene. V lost 4 bases, J lost 0 bases, and 16 bases lay in between. The CDR3 consists of 17 residues. CDR3 amino acids: CASSSLAAFYSNQPQHF. In DNA form, the CDR3 reads TGTGCCAGCAGTTCCTTGGCTGCATTCTATAGCAATCAGCCCCAGCATTTT. The entire variable domain, with the rest obtained from reference TRBV28 and TRBJ1-5, is as follows: DVKVTQSSRYLVKRTGEKVFLECVQDMDHENMFWYRQDPGLGLRLIYFSYDVKMKEKGDIPEGYSVSREKKERFSLILESASTNQTSMYLCASSSLAAFYSNQPQHFGDGTRLSIL.

This sequence joins TRBV5-6 and TRBJ2-7, with TRBD2 as a possible D gene (6 bases). Germline values: CDR1 SGHDT, CDR2 YYEEEE. V was pared by 4 bases and J by 2 bases, with 10 bases between. The CDR3 loop spans 13 amino acids. This CDR3 is CASSRDLAYEQYF. The DNA for the CDR3 is TGTGCCAGCAGCAGGGACTTAGCCTACGAGCAGTACTTC. The full variable domain, in which reference TRBV5-6 and TRBJ2-7 provide the parts outside the CDR3, is DAGVTQSPTHLIKTRGQQVTLRCSPKSGHDTVSWYQQALGQGPQFIFQYYEEEERQRGNFPDRFSGHQFPNYSSELNVNALLLGDSALYLCASSRDLAYEQYFGPGTRLTVT.

This clonotype was recorded at least ten times. The chain is built from TRBV3-1 and TRBJ2-4, with D tentatively TRBD2 (5 bases). V dropped 1 base and J dropped 8 bases, with 12 bases sitting between them. The CDR3 has 14 amino acids. Germline V gene lookup returns CDR1 LGHDT and CDR2 YNNKEL (reference sequence). The CDR3 loop reads CASSQGGSAYIQYF. Here the CDR3 DNA reads TGTGCCAGCAGCCAAGGAGGGAGCGCGTACATTCAGTACTTC.

This clonotype showed up many times. V is TRBV24-1 and J is TRBJ2-7, with 7 bases that match TRBD1. The CDR3 contains 13 residues. Germline V gives CDR1 KGHDR, CDR2 SFDVKD. J gave up 5 bases and V 3 bases, and 3 bases lay outside the gene matches. The DNA of the CDR3 is TGTGCCACCAGTGATCCGCAGGGGGACGAGCAGTACTTC. Translated, it gives CATSDPQGDEQYF.

This rearrangement joins TRBV2 to TRBJ2-7; the match to TRBD2 covers 10 bases. There are 14 residues in the CDR3. CDR1 and CDR2 from the germline V gene are SNHLY and FYNNEI. V was clipped by 6 bases and J by 5 bases; unmatched bases: 7. The DNA for the CDR3 is TGTGCCAGCAGCGTACTAGCGGGGTGGAACGAGCAGTACTTC. Translation gives CASSVLAGWNEQYF. The variable domain in full, with the rest retrieved from reference TRBV2 and TRBJ2-7, is EPEVTQTPSHQVTQMGQEVILRCVPISNHLYFYWYRQILGQKVEFLVSFYNNEISEKSEIFDDQFSVERPDGSNFTLKIRSTKLEDSAMYFCASSVLAGWNEQYFGPGTRLTVT.

The sample holds a few counts of this clonotype. The CDR3 DNA follows: TGCAGCGTTGAAGGGGGAGACAGGGTGAGATCAGATACGCAGTATTTT. This gives the protein CSVEGGDRVRSDTQYF. The V and J genes are TRBV29-1 and TRBJ2-3; TRBD1 matches at 7 bases. Per germline, CDR1 SQVTM and CDR2 ANQGSEA. The CDR3 loop spans 16 amino acids. V lost 1 base to trimming and J lost 4 bases; unmatched junction nucleotides: 11.

V is TRBV6-1 and J is TRBJ2-7, with D possibly called TRBD1 or TRBD2 (6 bases each). Germline loops: CDR1 MNHNS, CDR2 SASEGT. This CDR3 has 15 residues. V was pared by 2 bases and J by 10 bases, with 21 bases between. CDR3 sequence (DNA): TGTGCCAGCAGTGAAATCGGGGGCCTAGACGGAATACAGTACTTC. Residues: CASSEIGGLDGIQYF.

In its sample, this clonotype was seen a few times. V and J are TRBV25-1 and TRBJ2-5; 7 bases align to TRBD1. The CDR3 totals 16 residues. The V gene's germline CDR1 is MGHDK and CDR2 SYGVNS. Losses at the gene ends were 4 bases for V and 6 bases for J; bases not matched to a gene: 14. The CDR3 DNA is TGTGCCAGCAGTGCTGGTAACGGGAAGGGGGCAAAGACCCAGTACTTC. It codes for CASSAGNGKGAKTQYF.

The genes are TRBV10-3 and TRBJ2-3; no clear D gene. The CDR3 sequence is 16 residues long. Trimming removed 0 bases at V and 0 bases at J, with 10 bases between. The germline gives CDR1 ENHRY, CDR2 SYGVKD. The CDR3 reads CAISESNKASTDTQYF. The CDR3 DNA is TGTGCCATCAGTGAGTCGAACAAAGCTAGCACAGATACGCAGTATTTT.

The table lists this clonotype with many counts. This chain joins TRBV28 and TRBJ2-1; tentatively, D is TRBD2 (6 bases). CDR1 and CDR2 from the germline V gene are MDHEN and SYDVKM. The V end lost 6 bases, the J end lost 8 bases, and 20 bases lay between the germline ends. This CDR3 region has 15 residues. The CDR3 protein is CASSQGLKYTDEQFF. The CDR3 coding sequence is TGTGCCAGCAGCCAAGGACTAAAATACACGGATGAGCAGTTCTTC.

This clonotype has more than one count but fewer than ten. The genes are TRBV6-2 or TRBV6-3 and TRBJ2-7; D assignment may be TRBD1 or TRBD2 (6 bases each). The CDR3 runs 15 residues. Deletions cut 6 bases from V and 7 bases from J, with 22 bases between. CDR1 and CDR2 (germline): MNHEY, SVGEGT. The CDR3 sequence is CASSHGRGPVGEQYF. In DNA form, the CDR3 reads TGTGCCAGCAGCCACGGTCGGGGGCCAGTGGGAGAGCAGTACTTC.

This clonotype came up many times. The CDR3 coding sequence is TGTGCCACTAGGCGGGACACTGAGGACTCACCCCTCCACTTT. Protein product: CATRRDTEDSPLHF. The gene calls are TRBV19 and TRBJ1-6, with D perhaps TRBD1 (6 bases). Per the germline V gene, CDR1 is LNHDA and CDR2 is SQIVND (reference sequence). Between the trimmed V and J ends, which lost 10 bases and 10 bases, there was a span of 20 bases. The CDR3 length is 14 residues.

As DNA, the CDR3 is TGTGCCAGCAGCCCACAGGGTAACTACGAGCAGTACTTC. Encoded protein: CASSPQGNYEQYF. This chain uses TRBV7-9 with TRBJ2-7; a weak D match, TRBD1 (6 bases). The CDR3 totals 13 residues. V was cut by 5 bases and J by 3 bases, with 11 bases left in between. Germline assignment: CDR1 SEHNR and CDR2 FQNEAQ (reference sequence).

Worth noting for this clonotype: Mismatch with germline at one junction end may stem from a read error. This chain uses TRBV5-6 with TRBJ2-7; D gene ambiguous. CDR1 is SGHDT, CDR2 YYEEEE, per germline. The CDR3 has 14 amino acids. This CDR3 is CASSLGFASHEQYF. CDR3 DNA sequence: TGTGCCAGCAGCTTGGGCTTCGCCTCCCACGAGCAGTACTTC.

Concerning this clonotype: This may be a read error, as it is one base from a much larger clone. This chain connects TRBV28 to TRBJ1-1; 8 bases match TRBD1. This CDR3 is built from 15 residues. Germline assignment: CDR1 MDHEN and CDR2 SYDVKM. Here the CDR3 DNA reads TGTGCCAGCAGCGGACAGGGATGGGGAAACACTGAAGCTTCCTTT. This translates into CASSGQGWGNTEASF.

This clonotype has more than one count but fewer than ten. The genes are TRBV5-1 and TRBJ2-6, with a possible D match to TRBD1 (6 bases). V lost 4 bases and J 0 bases, leaving 11 bases between the germline ends. This CDR3 has 16 amino acids. Looked up from germline, CDR1 is SGHRS and CDR2 is YFSETQ. In nucleotides, the CDR3 is TGCGCCAGCAGCCCTGGACAGATCTCTGGGGCCAACGTCCTGACTTTC. This encodes CASSPGQISGANVLTF.

At least ten counts were recorded for this clonotype. The chain links TRBV20-1 to TRBJ2-7; D ambiguous. This CDR3 region has 13 residues. Trimming removed 6 bases from V and 4 bases from J, with 16 bases in between. Looked up from germline, CDR1 is DFQATT and CDR2 is SNEGSKA (reference sequence). This chain's CDR3 is CSADHPQAYEQYF. CDR3 nucleotide sequence: TGCAGTGCCGACCACCCCCAAGCATACGAGCAGTACTTC.

This clonotype was detected many times. The V gene is TRBV6-1, the J gene TRBJ2-2; D possibly corresponds to TRBD1 (6 bases). The CDR3 contains 15 residues. Germline loops: CDR1 MNHNS, CDR2 SASEGT. V lost 10 bases, J lost 0 bases, and 15 bases lay in between. Here the CDR3 reads CATSRQVSNTGELFF. The CDR3 DNA is TGTGCCACGTCAAGACAGGTTTCGAACACCGGGGAGCTGTTTTTT.